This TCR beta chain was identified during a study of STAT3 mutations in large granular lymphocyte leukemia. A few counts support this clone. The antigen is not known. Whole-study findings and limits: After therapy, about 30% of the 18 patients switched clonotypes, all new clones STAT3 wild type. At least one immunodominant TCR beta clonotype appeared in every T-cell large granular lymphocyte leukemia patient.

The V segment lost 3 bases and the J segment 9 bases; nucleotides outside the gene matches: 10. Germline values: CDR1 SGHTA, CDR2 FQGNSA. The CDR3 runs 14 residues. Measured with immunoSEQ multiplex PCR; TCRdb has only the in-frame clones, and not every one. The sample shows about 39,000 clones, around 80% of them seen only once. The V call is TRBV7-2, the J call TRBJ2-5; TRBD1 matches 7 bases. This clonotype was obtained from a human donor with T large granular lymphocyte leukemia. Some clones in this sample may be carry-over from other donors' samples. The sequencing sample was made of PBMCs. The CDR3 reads CASSFDQGVPAQYF. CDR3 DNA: TGTGCCAGCAGCTTTGACCAGGGGGTGCCGGCCCAGTACTTC.